This T cell receptor beta chain was sequenced in a study of OX40 agonist ivuxolimab in advanced cancers. The overall study: The patients' treatment was ivuxolimab, an agonistic anti-OX40 (CD134) antibody. Those treated in dose escalation had hepatocellular carcinoma, melanoma, renal cell cancer or head and neck cancer.

Study conclusions and caveats: What antigens the expanded peripheral T cells recognized was never established.

Profiled with immunoSEQ multiplex PCR; TCRdb holds only in-frame clones, not every one. Counted here are around 47,000 clones, about nine tenths occurring once; the ten biggest clones make up 13% to 15%. Any history of autoimmune disease or systemic immunosuppression disqualified patients. About this clone: Its target is unknown.

This clonotype originated in an adult with an advanced solid tumor such as melanoma, head and neck, liver or kidney cancer. Here the sequenced sample was CD4+ or CD8+ T cells sorted from blood, taken in a trial of the OX40 agonist ivuxolimab.

The CDR3 here is CASSPRQGISYEQYF. The CDR3 DNA reads as TGTGCCAGCAGTCCCCGACAGGGCATCTCCTACGAGCAGTACTTC. The V and J genes are TRBV27 and TRBJ2-7, with 7 bases aligning to TRBD1. The CDR3 consists of 15 residues. Per germline, CDR1 MNHEY and CDR2 SMNVEV (reference sequence). The V and J ends lost 5 bases and 0 bases, in that order; junction bases with no gene match: 7.